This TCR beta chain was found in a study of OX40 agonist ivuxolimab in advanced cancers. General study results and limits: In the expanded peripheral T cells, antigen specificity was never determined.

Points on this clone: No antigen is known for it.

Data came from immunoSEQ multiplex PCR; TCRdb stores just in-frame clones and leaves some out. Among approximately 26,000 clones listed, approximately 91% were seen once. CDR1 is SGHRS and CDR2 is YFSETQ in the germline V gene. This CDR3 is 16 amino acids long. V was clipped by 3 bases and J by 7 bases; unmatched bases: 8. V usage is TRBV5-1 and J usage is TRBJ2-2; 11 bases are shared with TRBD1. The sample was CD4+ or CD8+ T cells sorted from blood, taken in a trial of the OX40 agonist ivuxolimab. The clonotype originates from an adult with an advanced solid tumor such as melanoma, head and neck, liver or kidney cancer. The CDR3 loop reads CASSSGTGGTYGELFF. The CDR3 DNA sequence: TGCGCCAGCAGCTCCGGGACAGGGGGTACCTACGGGGAGCTGTTTTTT.